This T cell receptor (beta chain) was captured by sequencing in a study of blood T cell repertoires in COVID-19. Study summary: Sources were T cells, B-cell-depleted T cells, or PBMCs; the material itself was cDNA or gDNA.

Original handling: Amplification from reference gene primers served as the basis for estimated nucleated cell counts. Sequencing used immunoSEQ multiplex PCR; TCRdb keeps in-frame clones, though not all of them. That table furnishes V, J and clone size, whereas the DNA furnished D and trimming. The data show approximately 52,000 clones, with 75% to 95% seen just once and 3% to 4% held by the top ten. V shed 8 bases and J 1 base; nucleotides not matched to a gene: 3. The CDR3 is made up of 14 amino acids. CDR1 and CDR2 from the germline V gene are SNHLY and FYNNEI. The source is a man aged 45-60 years with acute or convalescent COVID-19. Source material: peripheral blood. The chain joins TRBV2 to TRBJ2-2; 8 bases are a match to TRBD1. This chain's CDR3 is CASGGTGNTGELFF. CDR3 in DNA: TGTGCCAGCGGGGGGACAGGGAACACCGGGGAGCTGTTTTTT.